This T cell receptor gamma chain originates from a study of gammadelta T cells in human blood (dated by TCRdb to 2019 to 2021). Beyond this particular receptor, the publication reports: The study reported that microbial exposure appeared to drive polyclonal expansion of innate gamma-delta T cells immediately after birth.

The method was RT-PCR. Sequencing instrument: Illumina MiSeq. With CATT, TCRdb called clones again from the public reads; duplicate DNA rows were later joined. In this sample the table shows about 210 gamma-chain clones, 6.5% of which occur a single time. 40% to 45% of the sample comes from the top ten. Its CDR3 holds 16 amino acids, cysteine through phenylalanine. Only the CDR3 part of the read is kept: 48 bases, read in frame from the first base. The germline V gene (reference sequence) sets CDR1 to GITISATS and CDR2 to ISYDGTV. With regard to this clone: What antigen it recognizes has not been identified. This sequence may be a read error, since a much larger clone differs from it by one base. The same CDR3 is also encoded by other DNA sequences in this sample.

Sequencing was performed on Vgamma9Vdelta2 gamma-delta T cells from infant blood. The chain joins TRGV9 to TRGJP. This clonotype originated in a human donor. The DNA sequence is as follows: TGTGCATTGTGGGAGGTGAGGAAGTTGGGCAAAAAAATCAAGGTATTT. Translated, this gives CALWEVRKLGKKIKVF.